One sample yielded the 15 T cell receptor beta chains listed below, sequenced in a study of T cells of healthy individuals. TCRdb reprocessed the 5' RACE reads via MiXCR and lists one record per CDR3 protein. The sample lists over 95,000 distinct CDR3 sequences, 17% occurring once. These receptors all stem from a human donor in good health.

This chain connects TRBV29-1 to TRBJ2-3, with D perhaps TRBD2 (5 bases). The CDR3 contains 12 residues. Deletions cut 4 bases from V and 4 bases from J, with 9 bases between. In germline, CDR1 is SQVTM, CDR2 ANQGSEA. The CDR3 nucleotides are TGCAGCGTTGTACGGGAACCAGATACGCAGTATTTT. This encodes CSVVREPDTQYF.

The chain recombines TRBV20-1 with TRBJ1-6, with TRBD1 as a possible D gene (5 bases). The CDR3 loop spans 18 amino acids. Per the germline V gene, CDR1 is DFQATT and CDR2 is SNEGSKA (reference sequence). V was pared by 0 bases and J by 0 bases, with 15 bases between. CDR3 nucleotides: TGCAGTGCTAGAGAGGGGCACTCCGCTAGCTCCTATAATTCACCCCTCCACTTT. It yields the protein CSAREGHSASSYNSPLHF.

In its sample, this clonotype was seen a few times. The chain carries TRBV12-3 or TRBV12-4 and TRBJ2-5; D is undetermined. V lost 1 base and J 1 base, leaving 7 bases between the germline ends. The CDR3 is 14 amino acids. The CDR3 loop is CASSLDPFQETQYF. The CDR3 coding sequence is TGTGCCAGCAGTTTAGATCCCTTCCAAGAGACCCAGTACTTC.

This chain uses TRBV4-2 with TRBJ1-2; no firm D call. The CDR3 has 14 residues. Trimming removed 1 base at V and 6 bases at J, with 12 bases between. Germline CDR1 LGHNA, CDR2 YNFKEQ. The CDR3 region has the DNA TGTGCCAGCAGCCAAGTCTGGTCTCTGGATGGCTACACCTTC. It specifies CASSQVWSLDGYTF.

This clonotype has a count of ten or more. V gene TRBV2 combines with J gene TRBJ1-1; D is uncertain. With 8 bases removed from V and 1 base from J, the gap between germline ends came to 11 bases. Germline loops: CDR1 SNHLY, CDR2 FYNNEI. The CDR3 sequence is 13 residues long. The CDR3, as DNA: TGTGCCAGCGGCGATATGGGGAACACTGAAGCTTTCTTT. Protein: CASGDMGNTEAFF.

There are many counts of this clonotype. V gene TRBV28 combines with J gene TRBJ1-6; 7 bases match TRBD1. The CDR3 is made up of 18 amino acids. Losses at the gene ends were 2 bases for V and 10 bases for J; bases not matched to a gene: 17. Per the germline V gene, CDR1 is MDHEN and CDR2 is SYDVKM. The CDR3 DNA follows: TGTGCCAGCAGTTTAGGGCCCCGACAGGGATACAGAGGATCACCCCTCCACTTT. Translating it yields CASSLGPRQGYRGSPLHF.

This clonotype has more than one count but fewer than ten. The chain employs TRBV6-1 and TRBJ2-4; 12 nucleotides line up with TRBD2. Germline CDR1 MNHNS, CDR2 SASEGT. This CDR3 is built from 13 residues. V gave up 7 bases and J gave up 6 bases; unmatched junction bases: 1. Written as DNA, the CDR3 is TGTGCCAGCACTAGCGGGAGGGGAAACATTCAGTACTTC. Amino acids: CASTSGRGNIQYF.

This clonotype was observed a few times. This sequence joins TRBV27 and TRBJ1-2; 7 positions match TRBD1. This CDR3 spans 17 amino acids. CDR1 is MNHEY and CDR2 is SMNVEV in the germline V gene (reference sequence). Trimming took 1 base from V and 6 from J; bases not matched to a gene: 14. The CDR3, as DNA: TGTGCCAGCAGTTTATACTACTCCTCGGTCGGACAGGATGGCTACACCTTC. As protein: CASSLYYSSVGQDGYTF.

The rearrangement uses TRBV5-1 and TRBJ2-1; weak D call: TRBD1 (6 bases). V was shortened by 3 bases and J by 9 bases, with 10 bases between the two germline ends. This CDR3 region has 12 residues. CDR1 SGHRS and CDR2 YFSETQ come from the germline V gene. The CDR3 here is CASSWGRVEQFF. The CDR3, as DNA: TGCGCCAGCAGCTGGGGGCGCGTTGAGCAGTTCTTC.

V usage is TRBV7-3 and J usage is TRBJ2-3, with 9 bases lining up with TRBD2. Trimming took 5 bases from V and 2 from J; bases not matched to a gene: 8. The CDR3 has 16 amino acids. In germline, CDR1 is SGHTA, CDR2 FQGTGA. This chain's CDR3 is CASSIEAGGDTDTQYF. Written as DNA, the CDR3 is TGTGCCAGCAGCATCGAAGCGGGGGGCGACACAGATACGCAGTATTTT.

This clonotype was seen a handful of times. The genes are TRBV19 and TRBJ2-3; D uncertain. Germline V lookup: CDR1 LNHDA, CDR2 SQIVND (reference sequence). The CDR3 is 13 amino acids. Trimming took 5 bases from V and 2 from J, leaving 8 bases between them. DNA of the CDR3: TGTGCCAGTAGTGCGGACCACACAGATACGCAGTATTTT. Translation: CASSADHTDTQYF.

V gene TRBV7-6 combines with J gene TRBJ1-3; TRBD1 might be the D (5 bases). V was trimmed by 0 bases and J by 0 bases, leaving 9 bases between them. The germline V gene has CDR1 SGHVS and CDR2 FNYEAQ. The length of the CDR3 is 16 residues. The CDR3 sequence is CASSLARGGSGNTIYF. CDR3 coding DNA: TGTGCCAGCAGCTTAGCGCGCGGGGGCTCTGGAAACACCATATATTTT.

This clonotype has just a few counts. The chain carries TRBV14 and TRBJ2-1; TRBD2 is a possible D gene (5 bases). This CDR3 is 13 amino acids long. The V gene's germline CDR1 is SGHDN and CDR2 FVKESK. Trimming removed 1 base at V and 9 bases at J, with 10 bases between. The CDR3, as DNA: TGTGCCAGCAGCCAAGTGCGGGCCGCTGAGCAGTTCTTC. Its translation is CASSQVRAAEQFF. The full variable domain, with the rest looked up from reference TRBV14 and TRBJ2-1, is EAGVTQFPSHSVIEKGQTVTLRCDPISGHDNLYWYRRVMGKEIKFLLHFVKESKQDESGMPNNRFLAERTGGTYSTLKVQPAELEDSGVYFCASSQVRAAEQFFGPGTRLTVL.

The sample holds many counts of this clonotype. The rearrangement joins TRBV6-6 to TRBJ2-5; D may be TRBD2 (6 bases). The CDR3 sequence is 17 residues long. Deletions cut 3 bases from V and 3 bases from J, with 20 bases between. The germline V gene has CDR1 MNHNY and CDR2 SVGAGI (reference sequence). CDR3 protein: CASSYLAASPPKETQYF. Here the CDR3 DNA reads TGTGCCAGCAGTTATTTAGCGGCCTCCCCACCTAAAGAGACCCAGTACTTC.

The CDR3 sequence is CASSLQGANEKLFF. Here the CDR3 DNA reads TGCGCCAGCAGCCTCCAAGGGGCTAATGAAAAACTGTTTTTT. This chain joins TRBV5-1 and TRBJ1-4, with a tentative D call TRBD1 (5 bases). The CDR3 runs 14 residues. The germline gives CDR1 SGHRS, CDR2 YFSETQ. The V end was cut by 4 bases, the J end by 3 bases, with 10 bases between.